This TCR beta chain was recovered during a study of blood T cells in healthy people across ages. Overall study findings and caveats: Unsorted PBMCs blocked a conclusive comparison of naive and antigen-experienced cells. As age increased, TCR beta diversity per million T cells fell in a roughly linear fashion.

The V gene end was trimmed by 5 bases and the J gene end by 13 bases; junction bases not matched to a gene: 14. CDR1 SGHDT and CDR2 YYEEEE come from the germline V gene. This CDR3 spans 14 amino acids. A sample-barcoded 5' primer and a J-beta primer mix were used in a second PCR of roughly 7 to 12 cycles. TCRdb fed the 5' RACE reads into MiXCR, producing one record per CDR3 protein. Of hundreds of thousands of distinct CDR3 sequences listed, about 53% were seen once; the top ten hold roughly 34%. A word on this clonotype: Antigen: not known. A much larger clone sits a single nucleotide away, making a read error possible.

The clonotype originates from a man aged 55 to 69 in good health. This chain uses TRBV5-6 with TRBJ2-1, with 8 bases lining up with TRBD1. The specimen was blood. The CDR3 is CASRPNTGGETQFF. The CDR3 nucleotides are TGTGCCAGCAGGCCAAATACAGGGGGAGAGACCCAGTTCTTC.